These 8 T cell receptor beta chains came from one sample sequenced in a study of beta chain features in type 1 diabetes. Points from the study as a whole: Type 1 diabetes patients showed a moderate but significant shortening of TCRB CDR3s in all four CD4+ subsets.

Sequenced material consisted of expressed TCRB transcripts (all of the isolated RNA was reverse transcribed). Sequencing was performed with immunoSEQ multiplex PCR; in TCRdb, only in-frame clones are kept and a portion is missing. The sample lists 160,000 or so clones, roughly 60% occurring once. Their recognized antigens are unknown. The sequenced sample consisted of naive CD4+ T cells from blood. Source of these receptors: a man aged 25-45 years with type 1 diabetes.

J is TRBJ2-6 and V is TRBV27; D is ambiguous. Germline CDR1 reads MNHEY; CDR2 reads SMNVEV (reference sequence). With 2 bases removed from V and 2 bases from J, the gap between germline ends came to 1 base. This CDR3 has 13 residues. CDR3 residues: CASSLTGANVLTF. DNA for the CDR3: TGTGCCAGCAGTTTAACTGGGGCCAACGTCCTGACTTTC.

The chain links TRBV13 to TRBJ1-1, with D possibly matching TRBD1 (6 bases). Trimming removed 5 bases from V and 5 bases from J, with 12 bases in between. Germline V lookup: CDR1 PRHDT, CDR2 FYEKMQ (reference sequence). CDR3 length equals 13 residues. The CDR3: CASSVERGTEAFF. The CDR3 nucleotides are TGTGCCAGCAGCGTGGAAAGGGGGACTGAAGCTTTCTTT.

The chain combines TRBV7-2 with TRBJ2-3, with unresolved D. Germline V CDR1 and CDR2: SGHTA, FQGNSA. Trimming pared 0 bases from V and 7 bases from J, leaving 8 bases between. This CDR3 contains 13 residues. This CDR3 reads CASSLAKHNTQYF. CDR3 nucleotide sequence: TGTGCCAGCAGCTTAGCGAAACATAATACGCAGTATTTT.

V is TRBV25-1 and J is TRBJ2-1, with 9 bases lining up with TRBD2. The trim removed 4 bases at V and 4 bases at J, leaving 5 bases unmatched. Germline lookup yields CDR1 MGHDK and CDR2 SYGVNS. This CDR3 region has 15 residues. The CDR3 nucleotides read TGTGCCAGCAGTGCCTCTAGCGGGGCTTACAATGAGCAGTTCTTC. Its translation is CASSASSGAYNEQFF.

V usage is TRBV11-2 and J usage is TRBJ1-5, with a tentative D call TRBD1 (5 bases). The CDR3 has 15 amino acids. Deletions cut 0 bases from V and 6 bases from J, with 12 bases between. Germline V gene lookup returns CDR1 SGHAT and CDR2 FQNNGV. CDR3 sequence: CASSLDHWGLQPQHF. CDR3 bases: TGTGCCAGCAGCTTAGATCATTGGGGCCTTCAGCCCCAGCATTTT. The full variable domain, with the rest looked up from reference TRBV11-2 and TRBJ1-5, is EAGVAQSPRYKIIEKRQSVAFWCNPISGHATLYWYQQILGQGPKLLIQFQNNGVVDDSQLPKDRFSAERLKGVDSTLKIQPAKLEDSAVYLCASSLDHWGLQPQHFGDGTRLSIL.

The V call is TRBV29-1, the J call TRBJ2-2, with no clear D. V was cut by 1 base and J by 0 bases, with 6 bases left in between. Germline V gives CDR1 SQVTM, CDR2 ANQGSEA. The CDR3 totals 14 residues. The CDR3 nucleotides read TGCAGCGTTGAAGGGCAGACGAACACCGGGGAGCTGTTTTTT. Translated, it gives CSVEGQTNTGELFF.

The chain is built from TRBV7-2 and TRBJ1-4; possibly TRBD1 for D (5 bases). The CDR3 has 17 amino acids. V was clipped by 3 bases and J by 5 bases, with 19 bases between them. Germline values: CDR1 SGHTA, CDR2 FQGNSA. The CDR3, as DNA: TGTGCCAGCAGCTTGGCACCATCCGGGACGGGGAATGAAAAACTGTTTTTT. The encoded protein is CASSLAPSGTGNEKLFF.

V is TRBV25-1 and J is TRBJ2-1, with D hard to call. Germline loops: CDR1 MGHDK, CDR2 SYGVNS. Between the trimmed V and J ends, which lost 3 bases and 6 bases, there was a span of 3 bases. CDR3 size: 11 residues. The CDR3 region is CASSEFNEQFF. The DNA of the CDR3 is TGTGCCAGCAGTGAGTTCAATGAGCAGTTCTTC.